This is a list of T cell receptor beta chains from one sample in a study of blood T cell repertoires in COVID-19. Only in-frame clones appear in the TCRdb table, and some are missing; sequencing was by immunoSEQ multiplex PCR. The data contain about 200,000 clones, about 85% of them seen just once; the ten biggest clones take up roughly 5%. Sequenced material: peripheral blood. Receptors were obtained from a woman older than 75 with acute or convalescent COVID-19. The CDR3 runs from the conserved cysteine through the conserved F or W. D genes are given only for firm matches. Some rows have no size entry. The others give once, few or many, or a class for an expanded clone.

v_gene	j_gene	d_gene	abundance	CDR3nt	CDR3aa
TRBV6-5	TRBJ1-1	TRBD1	NA	TGTGCCAGCAGTTACAAGGGGGCCCCCACTGAAGCTTTCTTT	CASSYKGAPTEAFF
TRBV7-9	TRBJ2-3	TRBD2	few	TGTGCCAGCAGCCTCACTAGCGGGAGGGAAGAGGGCACAGATACGCAGTATTTT	CASSLTSGREEGTDTQYF
TRBV19	TRBJ2-5	NA	NA	TGTGCCAGTAGTAATAGATTATGGGAGACCCAGTACTTC	CASSNRLWETQYF
TRBV4-1	TRBJ2-3	NA	NA	TGCGCCAGCAGCCATTCACTAGCAGGAGATACGCAGTATTTT	CASSHSLAGDTQYF
TRBV11-2	TRBJ2-1	TRBD2	few	TGTGCCAGCAGCATAGGACTAGCGGGACATCGGGAGCAGTTCTTC	CASSIGLAGHREQFF
TRBV5-1	TRBJ2-1	NA	NA	TGCGCCAGCAGCTTGGTTGTAGGAGAAGCAGTTGAGCAGTTCTTC	CASSLVVGEAVEQFF
TRBV10-3	TRBJ2-3	NA	NA	TGTGCCATCAGGTGGCCAAACGACCGGGAGGATACGCAGTATTTT	CAIRWPNDREDTQYF
TRBV11-1	TRBJ1-1	TRBD1	NA	TGTGCCAGCAGCTTAGGGGAGAACAGGGGAACTGAAGCTTTCTTT	CASSLGENRGTEAFF
TRBV6-1	TRBJ1-4	NA	NA	TGTGCCAGCAGTGAATGGGGAGGCGGTAATGAAAAACTGTTTTTT	CASSEWGGGNEKLFF
TRBV6-2/TRBV6-3	TRBJ1-5	NA	NA	TGTGCCAGCGGCCCCCGTGGCAGAAGCAATCAGCCCCAGCATTTT	CASGPRGRSNQPQHF
TRBV7-6	TRBJ2-1	TRBD1	NA	TGTGCCAGCTCCAGGGGGCTGGCGTTACCGATTAACAATGAGCAGTTCTTC	CASSRGLALPINNEQFF
TRBV15	TRBJ2-2	NA	NA	TGTGCCACCAGCACGGGACTCTCTATGGCACGGGAGCTGTTTTTT	CATSTGLSMARELFF
TRBV27	TRBJ2-7	TRBD2	NA	TGTGCCAGCAGGAATAGCGGGAACTCCTACGAGCAGTACTTC	CASRNSGNSYEQYF
TRBV5-4	TRBJ2-3	TRBD1	once	TGTGCCAGCAGCTCAGGGACAGGGGGCCGGACAGATACGCAGTATTTT	CASSSGTGGRTDTQYF
TRBV19	TRBJ1-1	NA	NA	TGTGCCAGTAGTCCGAGACTAGTTACGAGCACTGAAGCTTTCTTT	CASSPRLVTSTEAFF
TRBV18	TRBJ1-2	NA	NA	TGTGCCAGCTCACCACTTCCCGCCACGGATGGCTACACCTTC	CASSPLPATDGYTF
TRBV7-3	TRBJ2-2	NA	NA	TGTGCCAGCAGCTTAAGGCGCGGGCCGAACACCGGGGAGCTGTTTTTT	CASSLRRGPNTGELFF
TRBV24-1	TRBJ2-7	TRBD1	NA	TGTGCCACCAGTGAGTCCCGGGACAGGGACTACGAGCAGTACTTC	CATSESRDRDYEQYF
TRBV6-5	TRBJ1-2	NA	NA	TGTGCCAGCAGCGGACAGATCGGTGGCTACACCTTC	CASSGQIGGYTF
TRBV19	TRBJ1-5	TRBD1	few	TGTGCCAGTAGGGCTACCGGGACAGCAAAATTACGACCCCAGCATTTT	CASRATGTAKLRPQHF
TRBV19	TRBJ1-5	TRBD1	NA	TGTGCCAGTACGCCAGGGGGTCGCAATCAGCCCCAGCATTTT	CASTPGGRNQPQHF
TRBV7-3	TRBJ1-4	TRBD1	few	TGTGCCAGCAGGGTCACCGGGACAGGCGATGAAAAACTGTTTTTT	CASRVTGTGDEKLFF
TRBV29-1	TRBJ2-3	NA	NA	TGCAGCGTCATCCGGGGGAGCGCAGATACGCAGTATTTT	CSVIRGSADTQYF
TRBV18	TRBJ1-5	TRBD1	NA	TGTGCCAGCTCACTAGGGACAGGGGAACAGCCCCAGCATTTT	CASSLGTGEQPQHF
TRBV5-1	TRBJ2-5	TRBD2	NA	TGCGCCAGCAGCTCCGGACTAGCGGGGGAGACCCAGTACTTC	CASSSGLAGETQYF
TRBV5-6	TRBJ1-1	NA	NA	TGTGCCAGCAGCTTTCGGAGGGGAAGGAACACTGAAGCTTTCTTT	CASSFRRGRNTEAFF
TRBV7-8	TRBJ1-5	NA	NA	TGTGCCAGCAGCTTAAGTTCCACGCAGGCCGAGCAGCCCCAGCATTTT	CASSLSSTQAEQPQHF
TRBV9	TRBJ2-1	TRBD2	NA	TGTGCCAGCAGCGTAGGACTAGCGGGAGGGAAATACAATGAGCAGTTCTTC	CASSVGLAGGKYNEQFF
TRBV6-1	TRBJ1-2	NA	NA	TGTGCCAGCAGTGAACTGCAGGGAAACTATGGCTACACCTTC	CASSELQGNYGYTF
TRBV18	TRBJ1-2	TRBD1	NA	TGTGCCAGCTCACGGAACAGGGGTAACTATGGCTACACCTTC	CASSRNRGNYGYTF
TRBV5-4	TRBJ2-7	TRBD1	NA	TGTGCCAGCAGCAACCCGGGACAGGGATTATACGAGCAGTACTTC	CASSNPGQGLYEQYF
TRBV27	TRBJ2-3	NA	once	TGTGCCAGCAGTTTAAAGGGGTTTGGCACAGATACGCAGTATTTT	CASSLKGFGTDTQYF
TRBV19	TRBJ2-2	TRBD2	NA	TGTGCCAGTAGAAGGAGCGGGGCTGCGAACACCGGGGAGCTGTTTTTT	CASRRSGAANTGELFF
TRBV19	TRBJ2-4	TRBD1	NA	TGTGCCAGTAAAGGTAGACAGGGGGTTGACAAAAACATTCAGTACTTC	CASKGRQGVDKNIQYF
TRBV6-5	TRBJ1-3	NA	NA	TGTGCCAGCAGTTACGACACGAAGAGCTCTGGAAACACCATATATTTT	CASSYDTKSSGNTIYF
TRBV3-1/TRBV3-2	TRBJ2-1	TRBD2	NA	TGTGCCAGCAGCAGGCGCGGGAGGGCCAGTGAGCAGTTCTTC	CASSRRGRASEQFF
TRBV25-1	TRBJ2-1	TRBD1	NA	TGTGCCAGCAGTGAACCTCGGACAGGCGACAATGAGCAGTTCTTC	CASSEPRTGDNEQFF
TRBV29-1	TRBJ1-2	NA	NA	TGCAGCGTTGGTCCGGCTAACTATGGCTACACCTTC	CSVGPANYGYTF
TRBV27	TRBJ1-4	NA	NA	TGTGCCAGCAGTTTATGGGCCAGTAATGAAAAACTGTTTTTT	CASSLWASNEKLFF
TRBV11-3	TRBJ2-1	NA	NA	TGTGCCAGCAGCTTCAGGGGCCTCTCCTCCTACAATGAGCAGTTCTTC	CASSFRGLSSYNEQFF
TRBV5-6	TRBJ1-4	TRBD1	NA	TGTGCCAGCAGCCCCGGGACAGGGGAGAGGGAAAAACTGTTTTTT	CASSPGTGEREKLFF
TRBV6-6	TRBJ1-2	TRBD1	NA	TGTGCCAGCAGTTACTCGCAACCGGGACAGGGACATGGCTACACCTTC	CASSYSQPGQGHGYTF
TRBV5-1	TRBJ1-1	NA	NA	TGCGCCAGCAGCTTGACACCGACAGGAATGAACACTGAAGCTTTCTTT	CASSLTPTGMNTEAFF
TRBV18	TRBJ1-2	NA	NA	TGTGCCAGCTCCGACGGCAGGAACTATGGCTACACCTTC	CASSDGRNYGYTF
TRBV27	TRBJ1-2	TRBD1	few	TGTGCCAGCAGTTTATCCCGGGACAGCTATGGCTACACCTTC	CASSLSRDSYGYTF
TRBV18	TRBJ2-7	NA	NA	TGTGCCAGCTCACCGGAGGGCTACGAGCAGTACTTC	CASSPEGYEQYF
TRBV7-9	TRBJ2-3	TRBD2	NA	TGTGCCAGTCAGAGGCGGGAGAAGGCAGATACGCAGTATTTT	CASQRREKADTQYF
TRBV30	TRBJ1-2	TRBD1	NA	TGTGCCTGGACCAAGACCGGGACAGGGGGCTGGGGCTACACCTTC	CAWTKTGTGGWGYTF
TRBV23-1	TRBJ2-5	TRBD1	NA	TGCGCCAGCAGTCAACCCCCGGGACAGGGTGGTTGGCAAGAGACCCAGTACTTC	CASSQPPGQGGWQETQYF
TRBV6-5	TRBJ1-4	NA	NA	TGTGCCAGCAGGTGGACACTAACTAATGAAAAACTGTTTTTT	CASRWTLTNEKLFF
TRBV6-5	TRBJ2-3	TRBD1	NA	TGTGCCAGCAGTTACGGTTATGGGACAGTTCCAGATACGCAGTATTTT	CASSYGYGTVPDTQYF
TRBV5-1	TRBJ2-1	NA	NA	TGCGCCAGCAGCTTGGACGGGGGATCCTACAATGAGCAGTTCTTC	CASSLDGGSYNEQFF
TRBV21-1	TRBJ1-2	NA	few	TGTGCCAGCAGTCTGACGACTGGACAGCTCTATGGCTACACCTTC	CASSLTTGQLYGYTF
TRBV9	TRBJ2-3	TRBD2	NA	TGTGCCAGCAGCGTAGACCCGGGACTAGCGGGAACGCAGTATTTT	CASSVDPGLAGTQYF
TRBV6-5	TRBJ1-1	TRBD1	NA	TGTGCCAGTACTCTTCAGGGGGACATTGAAGCTTTCTTT	CASTLQGDIEAFF
TRBV29-1	TRBJ1-4	NA	NA	TGCAGCGTTGCAAGGGGACTTAATGAAAAACTGTTTTTT	CSVARGLNEKLFF
TRBV19	TRBJ2-3	TRBD2	once	TGTGCCATATCTAAGGTGGCGGGAGGTACAGATACGCAGTATTTT	CAISKVAGGTDTQYF